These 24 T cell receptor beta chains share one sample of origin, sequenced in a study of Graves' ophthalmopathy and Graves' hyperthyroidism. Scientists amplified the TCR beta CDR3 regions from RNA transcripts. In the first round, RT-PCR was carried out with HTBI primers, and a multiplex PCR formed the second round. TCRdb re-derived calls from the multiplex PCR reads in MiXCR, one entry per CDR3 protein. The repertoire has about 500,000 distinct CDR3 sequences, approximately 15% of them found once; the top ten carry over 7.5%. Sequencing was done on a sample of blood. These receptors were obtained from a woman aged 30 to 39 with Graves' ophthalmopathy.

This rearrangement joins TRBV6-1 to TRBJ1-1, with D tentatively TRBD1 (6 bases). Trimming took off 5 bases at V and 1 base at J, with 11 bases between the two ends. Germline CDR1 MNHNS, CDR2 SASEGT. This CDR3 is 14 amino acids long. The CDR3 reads CASSQGTRNTEAFF. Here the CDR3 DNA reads TGTGCCAGCAGTCAGGGGACGAGGAACACTGAAGCTTTCTTT.

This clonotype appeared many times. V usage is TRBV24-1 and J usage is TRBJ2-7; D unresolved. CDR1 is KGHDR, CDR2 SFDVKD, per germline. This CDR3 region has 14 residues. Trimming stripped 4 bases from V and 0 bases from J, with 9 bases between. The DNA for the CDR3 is TGTGCCACCAGTGACAATAGGTTCTCCTACGAGCAGTACTTC. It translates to CATSDNRFSYEQYF.

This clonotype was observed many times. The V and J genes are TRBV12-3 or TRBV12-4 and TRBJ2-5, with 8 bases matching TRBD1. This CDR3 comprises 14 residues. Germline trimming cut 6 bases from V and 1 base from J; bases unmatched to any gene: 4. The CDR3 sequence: CASSRTGIQETQYF. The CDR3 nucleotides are TGTGCCAGCAGCAGGACAGGGATCCAAGAGACCCAGTACTTC.

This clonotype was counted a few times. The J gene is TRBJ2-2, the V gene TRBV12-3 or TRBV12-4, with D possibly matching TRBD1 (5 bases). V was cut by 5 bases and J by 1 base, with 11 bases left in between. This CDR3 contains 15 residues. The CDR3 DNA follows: TGTGCCAGCAGTACAGGTTCAGGGAACACCGGGGAGCTGTTTTTT. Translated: CASSTGSGNTGELFF.

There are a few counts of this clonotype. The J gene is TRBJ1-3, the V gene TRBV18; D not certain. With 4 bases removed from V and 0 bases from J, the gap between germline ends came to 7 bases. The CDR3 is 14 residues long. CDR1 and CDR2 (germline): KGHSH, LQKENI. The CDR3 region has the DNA TGTGCCAGCTCACAGTACAGCTCTGGAAACACCATATATTTT. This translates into CASSQYSSGNTIYF.

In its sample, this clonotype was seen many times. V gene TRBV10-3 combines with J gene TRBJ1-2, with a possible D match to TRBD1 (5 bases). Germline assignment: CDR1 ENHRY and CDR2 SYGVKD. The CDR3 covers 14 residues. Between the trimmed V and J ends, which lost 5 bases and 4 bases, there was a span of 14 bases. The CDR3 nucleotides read TGTGCCATCAGTCCAGTTGGGACGGGCTATGGCTACACCTTC. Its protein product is CAISPVGTGYGYTF.

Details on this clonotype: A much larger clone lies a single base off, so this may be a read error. CDR3 loop: CVSAGTRPEGEAFF. CDR3 sequence (DNA): TGTGTCAGCGCCGGGACTCGACCCGAGGGTGAAGCTTTCTTT. The V call is TRBV2, the J call TRBJ1-1; D perhaps matches TRBD1 (5 bases). Per germline, CDR1 SNHLY and CDR2 FYNNEI. This CDR3 has 14 amino acids.

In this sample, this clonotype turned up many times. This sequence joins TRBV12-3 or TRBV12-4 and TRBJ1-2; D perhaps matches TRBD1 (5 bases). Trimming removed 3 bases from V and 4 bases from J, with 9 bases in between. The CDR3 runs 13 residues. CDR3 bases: TGTGCCAGCAGTTTCCGCAGGGCCTATGGCTACACCTTC. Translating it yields CASSFRRAYGYTF.

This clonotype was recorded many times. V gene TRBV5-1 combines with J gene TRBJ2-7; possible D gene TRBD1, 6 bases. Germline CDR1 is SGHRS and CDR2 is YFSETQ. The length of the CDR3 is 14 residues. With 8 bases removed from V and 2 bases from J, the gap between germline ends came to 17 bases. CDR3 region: CARVFGTRTYEQYF. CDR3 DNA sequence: TGCGCCAGGGTCTTCGGGACACGAACCTACGAGCAGTACTTC.

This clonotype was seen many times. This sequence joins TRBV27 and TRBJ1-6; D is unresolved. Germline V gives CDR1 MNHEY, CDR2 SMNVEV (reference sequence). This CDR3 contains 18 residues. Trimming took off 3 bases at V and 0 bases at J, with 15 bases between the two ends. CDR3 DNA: TGTGCCAGCAGTTTCGATTCACCGCGGTACTCCTATAATTCACCCCTCCACTTT. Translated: CASSFDSPRYSYNSPLHF.

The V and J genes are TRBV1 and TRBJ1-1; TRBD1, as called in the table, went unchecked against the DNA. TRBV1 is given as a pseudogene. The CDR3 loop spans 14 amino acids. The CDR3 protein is CTSSRRGGNTEAFF. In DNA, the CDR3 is TGTACCAGCAGCCGAAGAGGGGGAAACACTGAAGCTTTCTTT.

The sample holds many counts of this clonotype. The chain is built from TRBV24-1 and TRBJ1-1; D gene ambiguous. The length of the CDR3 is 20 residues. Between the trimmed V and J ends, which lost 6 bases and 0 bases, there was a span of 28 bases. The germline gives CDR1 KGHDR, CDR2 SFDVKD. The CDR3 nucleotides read TGTGCCACCAGTACGATTTTACCATTTAATTGCGGGGTCATGAACACTGAAGCTTTCTTT. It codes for CATSTILPFNCGVMNTEAFF.

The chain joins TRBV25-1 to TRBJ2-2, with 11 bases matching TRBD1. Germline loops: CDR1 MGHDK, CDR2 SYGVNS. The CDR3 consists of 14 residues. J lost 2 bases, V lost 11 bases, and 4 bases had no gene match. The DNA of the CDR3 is TGTGCCGCGGACAGGGGGCTCAACACCGGGGAGCTGTTTTTT. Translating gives CAADRGLNTGELFF.

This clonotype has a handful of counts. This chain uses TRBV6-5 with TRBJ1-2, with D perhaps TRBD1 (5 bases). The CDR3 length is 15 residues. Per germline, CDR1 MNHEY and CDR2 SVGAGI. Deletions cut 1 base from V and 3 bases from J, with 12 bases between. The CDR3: CASSYYKGHHYGYTF. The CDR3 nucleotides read TGTGCCAGCAGTTACTATAAGGGGCATCACTATGGCTACACCTTC.

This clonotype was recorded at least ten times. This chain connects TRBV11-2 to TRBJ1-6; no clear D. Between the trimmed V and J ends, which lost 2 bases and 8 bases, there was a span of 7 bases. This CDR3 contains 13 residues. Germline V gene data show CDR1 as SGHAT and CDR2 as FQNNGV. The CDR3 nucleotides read TGTGCCAGCAGCTTAAGCATCGATTCACCCCTCCACTTT. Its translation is CASSLSIDSPLHF.

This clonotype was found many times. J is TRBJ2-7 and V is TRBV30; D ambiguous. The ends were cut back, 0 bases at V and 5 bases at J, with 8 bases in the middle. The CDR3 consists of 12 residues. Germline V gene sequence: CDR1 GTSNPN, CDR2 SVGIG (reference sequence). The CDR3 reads CAWSVRYHEQYF. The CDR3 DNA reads TGTGCCTGGAGTGTACGGTACCACGAGCAGTACTTC.

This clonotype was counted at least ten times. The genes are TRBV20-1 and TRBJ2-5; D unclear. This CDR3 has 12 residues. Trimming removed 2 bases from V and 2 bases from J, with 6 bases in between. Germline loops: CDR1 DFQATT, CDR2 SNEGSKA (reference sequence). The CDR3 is CSARWVQETQYF. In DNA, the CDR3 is TGCAGTGCTAGATGGGTACAAGAGACCCAGTACTTC.

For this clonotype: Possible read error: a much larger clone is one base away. The CDR3 coding sequence is TGTGCCAGCATCGTCCGGGACAGGAGGGACACTGAAGCTTTCTTT. Translated, it gives CASIVRDRRDTEAFF. The chain couples TRBV28 to TRBJ1-1; 8 bases line up with TRBD1. Losses at the gene ends were 7 bases for V and 3 bases for J; bases not matched to a gene: 10. Germline lookup yields CDR1 MDHEN and CDR2 SYDVKM. The CDR3 is made up of 15 amino acids.

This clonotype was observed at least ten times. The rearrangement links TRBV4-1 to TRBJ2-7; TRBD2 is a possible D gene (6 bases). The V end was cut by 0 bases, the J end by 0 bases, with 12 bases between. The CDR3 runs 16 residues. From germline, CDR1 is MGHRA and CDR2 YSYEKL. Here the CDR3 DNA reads TGCGCCAGCAGCCAAGAAGTCGGGGGAAGCTCCTACGAGCAGTACTTC. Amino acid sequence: CASSQEVGGSSYEQYF.

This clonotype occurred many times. CDR3 amino acids: CASSQQQQGNTIYF. The CDR3 DNA reads TGTGCCAGCAGCCAACAACAACAGGGAAACACCATATATTTT. The genes are TRBV4-2 and TRBJ1-3; D remains ambiguous. Looked up from germline, CDR1 is LGHNA and CDR2 is YNFKEQ. The CDR3 runs to 14 residues. With 2 bases removed from V and 4 bases from J, the gap between germline ends came to 9 bases.

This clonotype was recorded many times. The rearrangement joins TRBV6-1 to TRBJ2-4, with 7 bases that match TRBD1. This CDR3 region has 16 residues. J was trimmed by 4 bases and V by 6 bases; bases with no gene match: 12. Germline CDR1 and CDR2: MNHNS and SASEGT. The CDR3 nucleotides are TGTGCCAGCAGAGACGAAGGGGGCAGGGAAAAAAACATTCAGTACTTC. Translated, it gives CASRDEGGREKNIQYF.

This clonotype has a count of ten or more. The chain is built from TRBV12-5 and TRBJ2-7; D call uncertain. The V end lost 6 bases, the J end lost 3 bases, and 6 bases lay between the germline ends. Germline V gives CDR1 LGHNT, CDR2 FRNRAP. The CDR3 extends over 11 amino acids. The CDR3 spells CASGPGYEQYF. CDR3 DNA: TGTGCTAGTGGCCCAGGCTACGAGCAGTACTTC.

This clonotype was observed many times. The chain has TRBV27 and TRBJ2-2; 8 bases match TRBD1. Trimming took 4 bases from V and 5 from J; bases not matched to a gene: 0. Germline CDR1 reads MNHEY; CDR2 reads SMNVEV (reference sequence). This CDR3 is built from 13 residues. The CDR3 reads CASSWTGTGELFF. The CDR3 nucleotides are TGTGCCAGCAGTTGGACAGGGACCGGGGAGCTGTTTTTT.

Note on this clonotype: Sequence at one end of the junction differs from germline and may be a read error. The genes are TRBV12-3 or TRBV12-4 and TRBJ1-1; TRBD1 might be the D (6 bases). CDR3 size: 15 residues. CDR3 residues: CASSFSGGRYTEAFF. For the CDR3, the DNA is TGTGCCAGCAGTTTCTCGGGGGGGCGGTACACTGAAGCCTTCTTT.